These 3 T cell receptor beta chains were all obtained from the same sample, sequenced in a study of T cells in Graves' hyperthyroidism and ophthalmopathy. Amplification of TCR beta CDR3 regions was performed using RNA transcripts as template. The study used the HTBI primer set for a first-round RT-PCR of the TCR CDR3. MiXCR, run by TCRdb on the multiplex PCR reads, gives a single entry per CDR3 protein. Of roughly 380,000 distinct CDR3 sequences listed, around 14% are singletons. Material: blood. The source is a woman aged 60-70 years with Graves' hyperthyroidism.

This clonotype was seen many times. J is TRBJ1-6 and V is TRBV28; the match to TRBD1 covers 9 bases. The J segment lost 7 bases and the V segment lost 6 bases, leaving 7 bases of the junction unmatched. The CDR3 has 15 residues. Germline V gene lookup returns CDR1 MDHEN and CDR2 SYDVKM. In nucleotides, the CDR3 is TGTGCCAGCAGCCTACCCGGGACAGGGAATTCACCCCTCCACTTT. As protein: CASSLPGTGNSPLHF.

Ten or more counts support this clonotype. The chain links TRBV20-1 to TRBJ2-1, with TRBD1 as a possible D gene (6 bases). The CDR3 has 17 amino acids. Germline V lookup: CDR1 DFQATT, CDR2 SNEGSKA (reference sequence). Trimming shortened V by 5 bases and J by 4 bases, and 24 bases separated the two germline ends. The CDR3 is CSAFSRLGQGKYNEQFF. CDR3 sequence (DNA): TGCAGTGCTTTTTCACGACTCGGGCAGGGGAAGTACAATGAGCAGTTCTTC.

This clonotype was counted only a few times. This chain links TRBV6-5 with TRBJ2-7; D not resolved. The V end was cut by 0 bases, the J end by 7 bases, with 13 bases between. This CDR3 is 14 amino acids long. Looked up from germline, CDR1 is MNHEY and CDR2 is SVGAGI. The CDR3 sequence is CASSYSNLGLEQYF. CDR3 nucleotide sequence: TGTGCCAGCAGTTACTCGAACTTAGGGCTTGAGCAGTACTTC.